This entry concerns a single T cell receptor (beta chain). Its antigen is still unknown. It has no much larger one-base neighbor in the sample; base qualities were not kept. The sample's time point, from its label and the paper: pretherapy, before neoadjuvant immune checkpoint inhibitors. Samples were obtained from the phase 2 randomized NEOSTAR trial, in which neoadjuvant nivolumab or nivolumab plus ipilimumab followed by surgery was tested in operable NSCLC. The sample is drawn from a study of neoadjuvant nivolumab and ipilimumab in lung cancer (dated by TCRdb to about 2020). General notes on the study: Intravenous nivolumab was dosed at 3 mg/kg on days 1, 15 and 29, and in the combination arm ipilimumab 1 mg/kg was added on day 1 only. The primary trial endpoint was the major pathologic response (MPR) rate in the intention-to-treat population in each study arm. The trial treated approximately 42 patients with operable NSCLC: approximately 23 were randomized to nivolumab monotherapy and around 20 to nivolumab plus ipilimumab. TCR repertoires in pretherapy (baseline) peripheral blood were compared with TCR repertoires in tumors resected at surgery after neoadjuvant immune checkpoint blockade. Seven patients had matched pretherapy and resected tumor pairs analyzed, with four treated with nivolumab and three with nivolumab plus ipilimumab. Broad study findings and their caveats: Richness in tumors resected after neoadjuvant therapy showed a positive correlation with pretherapy blood TCR richness (Spearman R of about 0.82). From pretherapy to surgery, increases in tumor T-cell richness and clonality were observed in three of three dual-therapy tumors but in only two of four nivolumab-treated tumors. No significant correlation was found between TCR clonality and pathologic tumor regression, and only a single major-pathologic-response sample was available for the analysis of TCR clonality versus pathologic tumor regression. Greater TCR richness and clonality were observed in resected tumors than in tumor-adjacent uninvolved lung, and increases were observed in more dual-therapy-treated tumors. TCR sequencing was performed in a small number of samples.

Relative to germline, V is 0 bases shorter and J is 6 bases shorter, with 14 bases between their ends. From the cysteine up to the phenylalanine, the CDR3 has a length of 14 residues. Only the CDR3 DNA stays, 42 bases, in frame from base 1. Taken from the germline V gene (reference sequence), the CDR1 and CDR2 loops are GTSNPN and SVGIG. Libraries were built with the immunoSEQ multiplex PCR assay. The paper's data handling went like this. Repertoires were summarized by richness and clonality, and significantly expanded and contracted clones were identified between pre- and post-therapy samples. Held by TCRdb, this immuneACCESS table contains in-frame sequences only and omits some clones. Under half of the omission traces to an unresolved V gene where checked; the cause of the rest is unknown. Clone size and the V and J calls come from that table; the DNA yielded D and trimming. The sample table holds 20,000 to 25,000 clones, of which about four fifths were seen once. More than 20% of the sample comes from the top ten.

The rearrangement combines TRBV30 with TRBJ1-1; TRBD1 might be the D gene, on 5 matching bases. This receptor was obtained from an adult with non-small cell lung cancer. This sample comprised peripheral blood, obtained before neoadjuvant nivolumab, alone or with ipilimumab. The CDR3 protein: CAWSVQGAKAEAFF. The DNA sequence is given as TGTGCCTGGAGTGTACAAGGGGCGAAGGCTGAAGCTTTCTTT.